This section outlines one TCR beta chain sequence together with its context. Profiling relied on immunoSEQ multiplex PCR, and the TCRdb table lists in-frame clones only, not all of them. The sample has nearly 200,000 clones, around four fifths seen once. V lost 5 bases to trimming and J lost 0 bases; unmatched junction nucleotides: 8. Germline V gene data show CDR1 as SNHLY and CDR2 as FYNNEI. This CDR3 has 17 amino acids. This sample was taken from a study of blood T cell repertoires in COVID-19. This receptor was obtained from a man aged 55 to 70 with COVID-19, enrolled during active disease. The chain is built from TRBV2 and TRBJ1-3, with 9 bases identical to TRBD1. The sample taken for sequencing was peripheral blood. The DNA for the CDR3 is TGTGCCAGCAGTAACCGCGGACAGGGGTTCTCTGGAAACACCATATATTTT. This sequence encodes CASSNRGQGFSGNTIYF.